This T cell receptor (beta chain) was sequenced for a study of shared clonotypes between healthy human individuals. Study outcomes and limitations: Relative to clonotypes present in all four donors, those not shared had lower generation probabilities. Larger estimated richness was generally seen in naive subsets than in memory subsets.

The CDR3 has 13 residues. The ends were cut back, 1 base at V and 10 bases at J, with 13 bases in the middle. Germline V gene lookup returns CDR1 SEHNR and CDR2 FQNEAQ (reference sequence). A remark on this clone: Its antigen remains unknown.

Measured with immunoSEQ multiplex PCR; TCRdb has only the in-frame clones, and not every one. The profile shows 550,000 to 750,000 clones, 95% of them singletons. In the naive CD8 group, cells lacked CD45RO and were positively selected for CCR7, so terminally differentiated effector memory CD45RA+ cells were left out. This receptor was taken from a woman aged 30 to 39 in good health. Sequencing was performed on naive CD8+ T cells sorted from blood. The rearrangement links TRBV7-9 to TRBJ1-1, with no clear D. CDR3 in DNA: TGTGCCAGCAGCTTAGGGGGTCTCGATGGAGCTTTCTTT. Translated, it gives CASSLGGLDGAFF.